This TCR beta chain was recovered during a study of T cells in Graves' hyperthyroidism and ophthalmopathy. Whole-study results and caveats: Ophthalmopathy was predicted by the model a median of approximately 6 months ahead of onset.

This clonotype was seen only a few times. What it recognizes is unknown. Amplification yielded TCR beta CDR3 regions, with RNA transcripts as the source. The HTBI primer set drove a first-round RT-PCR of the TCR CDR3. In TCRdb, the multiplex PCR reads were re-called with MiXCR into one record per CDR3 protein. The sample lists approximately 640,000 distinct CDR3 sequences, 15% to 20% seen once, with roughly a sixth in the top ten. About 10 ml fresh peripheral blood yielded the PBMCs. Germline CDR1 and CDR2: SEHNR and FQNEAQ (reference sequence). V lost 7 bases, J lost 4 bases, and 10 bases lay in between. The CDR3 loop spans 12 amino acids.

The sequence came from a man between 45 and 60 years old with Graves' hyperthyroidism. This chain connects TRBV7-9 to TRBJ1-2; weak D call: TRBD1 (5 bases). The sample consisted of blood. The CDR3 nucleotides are TGTGCCAGCAACCAGGGATCCTATGGCTACACCTTC. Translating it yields CASNQGSYGYTF.